Sequencing of this T cell receptor beta chain was carried out in a study of T cells after yellow fever vaccination. Study observations and caveats: Abundant clonotypes (contaminants from the bulk population) could be present in FACS-sorted repertoires. The booster response re-showed most primary clones: approximately 95% CD4, almost 90% CD8.

One entry per CDR3 protein, called by TCRdb with MiXCR from the 5' RACE reads. The sample includes more than 20,000 distinct CDR3 sequences, around 5.5% of them seen just once. This clonotype has ten or more counts. In germline, CDR1 is MRHNA, CDR2 SNTAGT. The length of the CDR3 is 16 residues. Trimming pared 0 bases from V and 4 bases from J, leaving 12 bases between. V and J are TRBV6-4 and TRBJ2-2; D may match TRBD1 or TRBD2 (6 bases each). The sequence derives from a man between 18 and 35 years old who received the YFV17D yellow fever vaccine. The material was PBMCs, either bulk or a sorted T-cell subset (CD4+, CD8+, memory, or dextramer-sorted; not recorded which), obtained roughly 47 days after the first yellow fever vaccination. DNA for the CDR3: TGTGCCAGCAGTGACTCGAGGGGGGTCTCCACCGGGGAGCTGTTTTTT. This sequence encodes CASSDSRGVSTGELFF.